The 12 T cell receptor beta chains reported below all come from one sample, sequenced in a study of blood T cells in healthy people across ages. A sample-barcoded 5' primer and a J-beta primer mix were used in a second PCR of roughly 7 to 11 cycles. From the 5' RACE reads, TCRdb called clonotypes with MiXCR, one entry per CDR3 protein. The sample consists of approximately 800,000 distinct CDR3 sequences, about 61% of them appearing once. Sequencing was carried out using blood. Receptor source: a man in his forties in good health.

This clonotype was seen a few times. V gene TRBV20-1 combines with J gene TRBJ2-7; D not certain. The DNA end lines up better with TRBJ2-5; the J call may be wrong. The CDR3 contains 14 residues. Germline V lookup: CDR1 DFQATT, CDR2 SNEGSKA (reference sequence). CDR3 residues: CSAYKRTGEETQYF. DNA for the CDR3: TGCAGTGCTTACAAAAGGACGGGCGAGGAGACCCAGTACTTC.

This chain uses TRBV6-6 with TRBJ1-2; 9 bases map to TRBD1. Germline assignment: CDR1 MNHNY and CDR2 SVGAGI (reference sequence). The CDR3 runs to 14 residues. The ends lost 6 bases at V and 7 bases at J; junction bases unmatched: 9. The CDR3 spells CASRHRGRRGGYTF. In nucleotides, the CDR3 is TGTGCCAGCAGGCACAGGGGGCGAAGAGGTGGCTACACCTTC.

This clonotype was found a few times. The rearrangement links TRBV6-6 to TRBJ2-7; TRBD1 might be the D (7 bases). With 6 bases removed from V and 3 bases from J, the gap between germline ends came to 12 bases. This CDR3 is built from 13 residues. The germline V gene encodes CDR1 MNHNY and CDR2 SVGAGI (reference sequence). The CDR3 DNA reads TGTGCCAGCAGGTCAGGGGGGAGCTACGAGCAGTACTTC. Amino acids: CASRSGGSYEQYF.

This chain uses TRBV29-1 with TRBJ1-1; possible D gene TRBD1, 6 bases. V lost 0 bases, J lost 5 bases, and 13 bases lay in between. Looked up from germline, CDR1 is SQVTM and CDR2 is ANQGSEA. The CDR3 has 14 residues. CDR3 nucleotides: TGCAGCGTTGAAGAGGGGGCGCCCCGGACTGAAGCTTTCTTT. Protein product: CSVEEGAPRTEAFF. The whole variable domain, filled in from reference TRBV29-1 and TRBJ1-1, reads SAVISQKPSRDICQRGTSLTIQCQVDSQVTMMFWYRQQPGQSLTLIATANQGSEATYESGFVIDKFPISRPNLTFSTLTVSNMSPEDSSIYLCSVEEGAPRTEAFFGQGTRLTVV.

The CDR3 spells CASGQGAWETQYF. The CDR3, as DNA: TGTGCCAGCGGACAGGGGGCGTGGGAGACCCAGTACTTC. The chain carries TRBV27 and TRBJ2-5; 11 bases match TRBD1. CDR3 length equals 13 residues. CDR1 and CDR2 from the germline V gene are MNHEY and SMNVEV (reference sequence). Losses at the gene ends were 8 bases for V and 5 bases for J; bases not matched to a gene: 4.

The V and J genes are TRBV28 and TRBJ1-2, with 7 bases matching TRBD1. The junction had 8 bases not matched to a gene; V was cut back by 6 bases and J by 1 base. The CDR3 spans 15 residues. In germline, CDR1 is MDHEN, CDR2 SYDVKM. The chain's CDR3 is CASSPRAGGNYGYTF. Written as DNA, the CDR3 is TGTGCCAGCAGCCCTCGGGCAGGGGGTAACTATGGCTACACCTTC.

The V gene is TRBV20-1, the J gene TRBJ2-7; D uncertain. This CDR3 spans 11 amino acids. Trimming cost V 5 bases and J 5 bases, with 10 bases left between them. CDR1 and CDR2 (germline): DFQATT, SNEGSKA (reference sequence). The CDR3 sequence is CSAPSRDEQYF. CDR3 coding DNA: TGCAGTGCTCCGAGCCGGGACGAGCAGTACTTC.

The gene calls are TRBV7-2 and TRBJ2-3, with D uncertain. This CDR3 spans 15 amino acids. Germline CDR1 SGHTA, CDR2 FQGNSA. With 5 bases removed from V and 0 bases from J, the gap between germline ends came to 12 bases. CDR3 in DNA: TGTGCCAGCAGCCAATTCAGGCCTAGCACAGATACGCAGTATTTT. Translated, it gives CASSQFRPSTDTQYF. The full variable domain, rest sourced from reference TRBV7-2 and TRBJ2-3, is GAGVSQSPSNKVTEKGKDVELRCDPISGHTALYWYRQSLGQGLEFLIYFQGNSAPDKSGLPSDRFSAERTGGSVSTLTIQRTQQEDSAVYLCASSQFRPSTDTQYFGPGTRLTVL.

The chain couples TRBV5-5 to TRBJ1-2; 7 bases agree with TRBD1. CDR1 is SGHKS, CDR2 YYEKEE, per germline (reference sequence). After removal of 3 bases from V and 3 bases from J, the junction contained 11 bases not matched to a gene. CDR3 length: 16 residues. CDR3 loop: CASSSIIQGPHYGYTF. The CDR3 DNA reads TGTGCCAGCAGCTCAATTATACAGGGGCCCCACTATGGCTACACCTTC.

This clonotype was detected a few times. The chain has TRBV12-3 or TRBV12-4 and TRBJ2-7; maybe TRBD2 (6 bases). The CDR3 length is 14 residues. The V and J ends lost 6 bases and 2 bases respectively, with 14 bases between them. CDR3 nucleotides: TGTGCCAGCAGGTATAGCGGAACAACCTACGAGCAGTACTTC. Its protein product is CASRYSGTTYEQYF.

This clonotype was seen once. V is TRBV4-3 and J is TRBJ2-2; a possible D gene is TRBD2 (5 bases). Trimming shortened V by 2 bases and J by 3 bases, and 16 bases separated the two germline ends. Germline CDR1 is LGHNA and CDR2 is YSLEER. This CDR3 is built from 17 residues. CDR3 coding DNA: TGCGCCAGCAGCCAAAAAGGAGGACGGTTAGACACCGGGGAGCTGTTTTTT. Protein sequence: CASSQKGGRLDTGELFF.

The rearrangement links TRBV11-2 to TRBJ1-2, with D unresolved. The ends were cut back, 8 bases at V and 8 bases at J, with 12 bases in the middle. CDR3 length: 11 amino acids. The germline gives CDR1 SGHAT, CDR2 FQNNGV. DNA of the CDR3: TGTGCCAGCGCTGGGGTGGCGGGCTACACCTTC. Amino acid sequence: CASAGVAGYTF.